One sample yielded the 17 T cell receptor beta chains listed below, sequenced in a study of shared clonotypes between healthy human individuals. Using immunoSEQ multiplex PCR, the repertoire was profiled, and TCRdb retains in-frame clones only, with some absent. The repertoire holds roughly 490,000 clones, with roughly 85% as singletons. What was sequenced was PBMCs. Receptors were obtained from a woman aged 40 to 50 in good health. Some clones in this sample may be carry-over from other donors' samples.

The CDR3: CASSLVFGGGSTDTQYF. The DNA for the CDR3 is TGTGCCAGCAGCTTAGTTTTCGGGGGAGGTAGCACAGATACGCAGTATTTT. V and J are TRBV7-9 and TRBJ2-3; TRBD2 might be the D (6 bases). The V and J ends lost 1 base and 0 bases respectively, with 14 bases between them. Per germline, CDR1 SEHNR and CDR2 FQNEAQ (reference sequence). CDR3 length: 17 amino acids.

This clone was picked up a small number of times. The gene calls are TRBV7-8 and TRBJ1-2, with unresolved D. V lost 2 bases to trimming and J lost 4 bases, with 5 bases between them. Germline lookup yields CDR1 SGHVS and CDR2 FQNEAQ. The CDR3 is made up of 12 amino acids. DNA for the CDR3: TGTGCCAGCAGCTTATCCGGCTATGGCTACACCTTC. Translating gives CASSLSGYGYTF.

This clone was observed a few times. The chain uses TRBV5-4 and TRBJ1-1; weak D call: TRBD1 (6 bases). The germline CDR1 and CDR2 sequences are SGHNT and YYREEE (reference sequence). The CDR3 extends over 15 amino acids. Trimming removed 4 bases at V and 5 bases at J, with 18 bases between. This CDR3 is CASSIPRGLRTEAFF. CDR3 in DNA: TGTGCCAGCAGCATACCCAGGGGATTAAGGACTGAAGCTTTCTTT.

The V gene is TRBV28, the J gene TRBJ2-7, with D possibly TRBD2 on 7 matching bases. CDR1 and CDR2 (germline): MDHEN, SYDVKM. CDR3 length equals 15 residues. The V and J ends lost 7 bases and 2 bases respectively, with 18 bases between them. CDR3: CASTEGGGRTYEQYF. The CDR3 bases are TGTGCCAGCACCGAAGGGGGGGGGCGAACCTACGAGCAGTACTTC.

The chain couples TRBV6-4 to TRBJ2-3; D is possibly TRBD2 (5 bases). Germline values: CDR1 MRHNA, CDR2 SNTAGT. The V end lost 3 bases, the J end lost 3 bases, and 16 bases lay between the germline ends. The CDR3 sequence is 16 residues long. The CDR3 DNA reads TGTGCCAGCAGTGAATCTTCCCTCGGAGGTACAGATACGCAGTATTTT. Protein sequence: CASSESSLGGTDTQYF.

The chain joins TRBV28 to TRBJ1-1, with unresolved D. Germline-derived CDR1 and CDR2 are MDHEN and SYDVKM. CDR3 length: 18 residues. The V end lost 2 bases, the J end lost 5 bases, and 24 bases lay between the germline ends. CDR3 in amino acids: CASSLMSRAGVEWTEAFF. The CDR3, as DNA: TGTGCCAGCAGTTTAATGTCTAGGGCAGGAGTAGAATGGACTGAAGCTTTCTTT.

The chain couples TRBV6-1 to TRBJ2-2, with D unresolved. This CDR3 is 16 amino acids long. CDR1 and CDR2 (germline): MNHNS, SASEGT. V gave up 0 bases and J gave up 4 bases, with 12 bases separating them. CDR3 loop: CASSEAQVGPTGELFF. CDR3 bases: TGTGCCAGCAGTGAAGCGCAGGTTGGTCCCACCGGGGAGCTGTTTTTT.

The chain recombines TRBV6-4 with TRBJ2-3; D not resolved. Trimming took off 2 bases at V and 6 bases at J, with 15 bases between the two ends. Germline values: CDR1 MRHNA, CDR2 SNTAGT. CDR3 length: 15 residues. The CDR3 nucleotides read TGTGCCAGCAGTGACAGGTCTGCGCCTATGGATACGCAGTATTTT. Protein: CASSDRSAPMDTQYF.

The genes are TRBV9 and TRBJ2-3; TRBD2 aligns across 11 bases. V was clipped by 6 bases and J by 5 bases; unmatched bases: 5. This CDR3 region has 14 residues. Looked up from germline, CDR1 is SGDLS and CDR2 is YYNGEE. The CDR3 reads CASTPGLAGDTQYF. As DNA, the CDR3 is TGTGCCAGCACCCCCGGACTAGCGGGAGATACGCAGTATTTT. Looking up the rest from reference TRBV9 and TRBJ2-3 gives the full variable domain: DSGVTQTPKHLITATGQRVTLRCSPRSGDLSVYWYQQSLDQGLQFLIQYYNGEERAKGNILERFSAQQFPDLHSELNLSSLELGDSALYFCASTPGLAGDTQYFGPGTRLTVL.

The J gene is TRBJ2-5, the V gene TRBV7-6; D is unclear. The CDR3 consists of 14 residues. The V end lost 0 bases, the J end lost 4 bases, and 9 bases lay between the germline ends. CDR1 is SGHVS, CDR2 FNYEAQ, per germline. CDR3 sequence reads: CASSLARVGETQYF. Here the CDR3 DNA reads TGTGCCAGCAGCTTAGCGAGAGTGGGAGAGACCCAGTACTTC.

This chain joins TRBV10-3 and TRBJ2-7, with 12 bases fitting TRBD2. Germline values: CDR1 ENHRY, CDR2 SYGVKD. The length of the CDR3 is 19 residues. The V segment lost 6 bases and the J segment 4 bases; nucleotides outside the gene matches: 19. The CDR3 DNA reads TGTGCCATCAGCGGGCCTGGGGGGGCTAGCGGGAGGGCCCGATACGAGCAGTACTTC. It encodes CAISGPGGASGRARYEQYF.

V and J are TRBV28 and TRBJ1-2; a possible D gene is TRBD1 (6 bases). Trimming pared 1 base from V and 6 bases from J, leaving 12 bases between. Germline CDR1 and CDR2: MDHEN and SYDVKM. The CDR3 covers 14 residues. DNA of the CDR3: TGTGCCAGCAGTTTATACCAGGGGACGGATGGCTACACCTTC. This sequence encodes CASSLYQGTDGYTF.

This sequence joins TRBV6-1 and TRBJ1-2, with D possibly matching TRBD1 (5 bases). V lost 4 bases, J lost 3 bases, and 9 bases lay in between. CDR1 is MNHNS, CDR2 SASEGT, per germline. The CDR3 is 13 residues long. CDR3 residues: CASSGRGDYGYTF. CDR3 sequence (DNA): TGTGCCAGCAGTGGCCGAGGGGACTATGGCTACACCTTC.

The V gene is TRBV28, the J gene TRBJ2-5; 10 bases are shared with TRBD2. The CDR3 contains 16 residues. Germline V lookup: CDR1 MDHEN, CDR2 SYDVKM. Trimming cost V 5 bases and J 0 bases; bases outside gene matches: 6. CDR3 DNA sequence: TGTGCCAGCAGTCCCGGACTAGCGGATTACCAAGAGACCCAGTACTTC. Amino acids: CASSPGLADYQETQYF.

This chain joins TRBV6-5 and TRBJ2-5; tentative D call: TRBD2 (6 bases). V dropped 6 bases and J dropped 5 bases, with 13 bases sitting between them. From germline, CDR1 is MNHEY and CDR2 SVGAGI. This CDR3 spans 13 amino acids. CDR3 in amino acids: CASRLPGRETQYF. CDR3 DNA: TGTGCCAGCAGATTACCGGGGAGGGAGACCCAGTACTTC.

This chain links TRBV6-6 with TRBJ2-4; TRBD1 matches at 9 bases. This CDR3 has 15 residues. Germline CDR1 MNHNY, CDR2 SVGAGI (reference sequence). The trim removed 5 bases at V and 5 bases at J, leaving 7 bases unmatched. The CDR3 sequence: CASSDYRTGENIQYF. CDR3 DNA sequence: TGTGCCAGCAGTGACTACCGGACAGGGGAAAACATTCAGTACTTC.

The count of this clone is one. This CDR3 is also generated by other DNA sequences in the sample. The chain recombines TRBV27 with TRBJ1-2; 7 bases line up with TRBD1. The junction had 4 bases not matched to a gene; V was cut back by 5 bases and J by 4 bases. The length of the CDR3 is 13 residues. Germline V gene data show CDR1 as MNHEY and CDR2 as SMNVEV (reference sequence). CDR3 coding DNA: TGTGCCAGCAGTACGCGACAGGGCTATGGCTACACCTTC. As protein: CASSTRQGYGYTF.